These 17 T cell receptor beta chains came from one sample sequenced in a study of CD8+ T cells in alopecia areata. cDNA serving as the sequencing template came from extracted, reverse transcribed RNA. Profiling relied on immunoSEQ multiplex PCR, and the TCRdb table lists in-frame clones only, not all of them. This repertoire shows 140,000 or so clones, roughly 58% found once; its top ten account for 30% to 45%. The sample comprised CD8+ T cells sorted from blood. The receptor set was obtained from a human donor in good health.

The chain has TRBV7-9 and TRBJ2-7; perhaps TRBD1 as D (6 bases). Germline V gene sequence: CDR1 SEHNR, CDR2 FQNEAQ (reference sequence). The CDR3 consists of 15 residues. V lost 4 bases to trimming and J lost 4 bases, with 17 bases between them. This CDR3 reads CASSSTQGRQYEQYF. CDR3 DNA sequence: TGTGCCAGCAGCTCCACACAGGGACGTCAGTACGAGCAGTACTTC.

The table lists this clone with a count of one. This rearrangement joins TRBV9 to TRBJ2-1, with 7 bases lining up with TRBD2. The CDR3 is 17 residues long. Germline CDR1 reads SGDLS; CDR2 reads YYNGEE. V shed 4 bases and J 0 bases; nucleotides not matched to a gene: 10. The CDR3 reads CASSSSPGTISYNEQFF. CDR3 DNA sequence: TGTGCCAGCAGCTCCTCCCCCGGGACTATCTCCTACAATGAGCAGTTCTTC.

The chain couples TRBV7-9 to TRBJ2-3; 9 nucleotides align to TRBD2. The V gene's germline CDR1 is SEHNR and CDR2 FQNEAQ (reference sequence). This CDR3 has 18 residues. The J segment lost 2 bases and the V segment lost 0 bases, leaving 9 bases of the junction unmatched. As DNA, the CDR3 is TGTGCCAGCAGCTTAGCGCACGTAGCGGGAGTAAACACAGATACGCAGTATTTT. This gives the protein CASSLAHVAGVNTDTQYF. Variable domain in full (rest from reference TRBV7-9 and TRBJ2-3): DTGVSQNPRHKITKRGQNVTFRCDPISEHNRLYWYRQTLGQGPEFLTYFQNEAQLEKSRLLSDRFSAERPKGSFSTLEIQRTEQGDSAMYLCASSLAHVAGVNTDTQYFGPGTRLTVL.

The V and J genes are TRBV29-1 and TRBJ2-7; 12 nucleotides line up with TRBD1. The CDR3 has 13 amino acids. J lost 5 bases, V lost 7 bases, and 6 bases had no gene match. Germline V gene sequence: CDR1 SQVTM, CDR2 ANQGSEA. The CDR3 protein is CSALGQGADEQYF. The CDR3 DNA follows: TGCAGCGCCTTGGGACAGGGGGCCGACGAGCAGTACTTC.

This clone was counted once. This chain links TRBV7-9 with TRBJ2-5; D unresolved. Germline V gene sequence: CDR1 SEHNR, CDR2 FQNEAQ (reference sequence). Between the trimmed V and J ends, which lost 5 bases and 5 bases, there was a span of 9 bases. The CDR3 loop spans 12 amino acids. The CDR3 sequence is CASSPGRETQYF. The CDR3 DNA follows: TGTGCCAGCAGCCCCGGTCGGGAGACCCAGTACTTC.

The CDR3 region has the DNA TGTGCCACCAGCAGGACAGGGCTTTCCTCTGGAAACACCATATATTTT. It encodes CATSRTGLSSGNTIYF. V gene TRBV15 combines with J gene TRBJ1-3, with 7 nucleotides matching TRBD1. CDR1 is LNHNV, CDR2 YYDKDF, per germline (reference sequence). The length of the CDR3 is 16 residues. Unmatched junction bases numbered 5, after V lost 3 bases and J lost 0 bases.

The rearrangement joins TRBV27 to TRBJ2-7; 7 bases agree with TRBD2. The CDR3 has 15 amino acids. The V gene end was trimmed by 5 bases and the J gene end by 5 bases; junction bases not matched to a gene: 12. From germline, CDR1 is MNHEY and CDR2 SMNVEV (reference sequence). The CDR3 DNA reads as TGTGCCAGCAGTCCCGATCCGGGAGGCATCAACGAGCAGTACTTC. Its translation is CASSPDPGGINEQYF.

The J gene is TRBJ1-5, the V gene TRBV4-1; D is uncertain. The CDR3 is 13 residues long. Germline CDR1 reads MGHRA; CDR2 reads YSYEKL. Trimming removed 0 bases at V and 4 bases at J, with 4 bases between. In DNA, the CDR3 is TGCGCCAGCAGCCAAGACAAGAATCAGCCCCAGCATTTT. It translates to CASSQDKNQPQHF.

The gene calls are TRBV7-9 and TRBJ2-1; 8 bases align to TRBD1. The V segment lost 5 bases and the J segment 9 bases; nucleotides outside the gene matches: 18. The CDR3 has 17 amino acids. In germline, CDR1 is SEHNR, CDR2 FQNEAQ (reference sequence). The CDR3 nucleotides read TGTGCCAGCAGCCCGAGACAGGGGCCTGTTGACGGCGGTGAGCAGTTCTTC. Its translation: CASSPRQGPVDGGEQFF.

The CDR3: CSVEDDGESNIYEQYF. The CDR3 nucleotides are TGCAGCGTTGAAGATGACGGGGAATCTAACATATACGAGCAGTACTTC. This chain connects TRBV29-1 to TRBJ2-7; TRBD2 might be the D (5 bases). Germline V gene sequence: CDR1 SQVTM, CDR2 ANQGSEA. The V gene lost 0 bases and the J gene lost 4 bases, with 19 bases spanning the gap. The CDR3 covers 16 residues.

J is TRBJ2-5 and V is TRBV14; D perhaps matches TRBD2 (6 bases). This CDR3 is 14 amino acids long. The germline V and J ends were trimmed by 4 bases and 5 bases, with 14 bases remaining between them. Germline V gene data show CDR1 as SGHDN and CDR2 as FVKESK. The CDR3, as DNA: TGTGCCAGCAGCCCGAAGACTAGATCGGAGACCCAGTACTTC. It yields the protein CASSPKTRSETQYF. Based on the CDR3 plus reference TRBV14 and TRBJ2-5, the full variable domain is EAGVTQFPSHSVIEKGQTVTLRCDPISGHDNLYWYRRVMGKEIKFLLHFVKESKQDESGMPNNRFLAERTGGTYSTLKVQPAELEDSGVYFCASSPKTRSETQYFGPGTRLLVL.

This chain joins TRBV29-1 and TRBJ2-5, with D perhaps TRBD1 (5 bases). The CDR3 has 15 residues. Germline lookup yields CDR1 SQVTM and CDR2 ANQGSEA. V was shortened by 2 bases and J by 7 bases, with 20 bases between the two germline ends. The CDR3 DNA is TGCAGCGTTGAATCAGATCAGGGTCGTTCGGTGACCCAGTACTTC. Protein sequence: CSVESDQGRSVTQYF.

This clone was detected only a few times. The genes are TRBV9 and TRBJ2-7; D call uncertain. The V gene's germline CDR1 is SGDLS and CDR2 YYNGEE. CDR3 length equals 14 residues. Trimming took 0 bases from V and 3 from J, leaving 10 bases between them. This CDR3 reads CASSVATGLYEQYF. CDR3 in DNA: TGTGCCAGCAGCGTAGCTACTGGGCTCTACGAGCAGTACTTC.

The rearrangement uses TRBV30 and TRBJ1-1; D is perhaps TRBD1 (5 bases). CDR3 length equals 17 residues. The germline gives CDR1 GTSNPN, CDR2 SVGIG (reference sequence). With 2 bases removed from V and 5 bases from J, the gap between germline ends came to 24 bases. CDR3 coding DNA: TGTGCCTGGAGTCCCCCTACTCCACGGGGCGCGGGAACTGAAGCTTTCTTT. It is translated as CAWSPPTPRGAGTEAFF.

The table lists this clone with a few counts. The chain links TRBV23-1 to TRBJ2-2; possibly TRBD2 for D (6 bases). TRBV23-1 is an open reading frame, and its role is uncertain. V was trimmed by 6 bases and J by 7 bases, leaving 24 bases between them. The CDR3 extends over 17 amino acids. CDR3 amino acids: CASSPLRVAESYGELFF. In DNA form, the CDR3 reads TGCGCCAGCAGCCCGTTGCGGGTAGCGGAGTCCTACGGGGAGCTGTTTTTT.

The chain employs TRBV20-1 and TRBJ2-3; D is ambiguous. V was trimmed by 6 bases and J by 6 bases, leaving 10 bases between them. From germline, CDR1 is DFQATT and CDR2 SNEGSKA (reference sequence). This CDR3 has 11 amino acids. The CDR3 bases are TGCAGTGCAAGACTGCTGGATACGCAGTATTTT. Translated, it gives CSARLLDTQYF.

V and J are TRBV28 and TRBJ2-7, with 7 positions matching TRBD1. CDR1 and CDR2 (germline): MDHEN, SYDVKM. V lost 3 bases, J lost 2 bases, and 4 bases stayed unmatched. The CDR3 contains 14 residues. The chain's CDR3 is CASSFRGGTYEQYF. The CDR3 DNA follows: TGTGCCAGCAGTTTTAGAGGGGGCACCTACGAGCAGTACTTC.